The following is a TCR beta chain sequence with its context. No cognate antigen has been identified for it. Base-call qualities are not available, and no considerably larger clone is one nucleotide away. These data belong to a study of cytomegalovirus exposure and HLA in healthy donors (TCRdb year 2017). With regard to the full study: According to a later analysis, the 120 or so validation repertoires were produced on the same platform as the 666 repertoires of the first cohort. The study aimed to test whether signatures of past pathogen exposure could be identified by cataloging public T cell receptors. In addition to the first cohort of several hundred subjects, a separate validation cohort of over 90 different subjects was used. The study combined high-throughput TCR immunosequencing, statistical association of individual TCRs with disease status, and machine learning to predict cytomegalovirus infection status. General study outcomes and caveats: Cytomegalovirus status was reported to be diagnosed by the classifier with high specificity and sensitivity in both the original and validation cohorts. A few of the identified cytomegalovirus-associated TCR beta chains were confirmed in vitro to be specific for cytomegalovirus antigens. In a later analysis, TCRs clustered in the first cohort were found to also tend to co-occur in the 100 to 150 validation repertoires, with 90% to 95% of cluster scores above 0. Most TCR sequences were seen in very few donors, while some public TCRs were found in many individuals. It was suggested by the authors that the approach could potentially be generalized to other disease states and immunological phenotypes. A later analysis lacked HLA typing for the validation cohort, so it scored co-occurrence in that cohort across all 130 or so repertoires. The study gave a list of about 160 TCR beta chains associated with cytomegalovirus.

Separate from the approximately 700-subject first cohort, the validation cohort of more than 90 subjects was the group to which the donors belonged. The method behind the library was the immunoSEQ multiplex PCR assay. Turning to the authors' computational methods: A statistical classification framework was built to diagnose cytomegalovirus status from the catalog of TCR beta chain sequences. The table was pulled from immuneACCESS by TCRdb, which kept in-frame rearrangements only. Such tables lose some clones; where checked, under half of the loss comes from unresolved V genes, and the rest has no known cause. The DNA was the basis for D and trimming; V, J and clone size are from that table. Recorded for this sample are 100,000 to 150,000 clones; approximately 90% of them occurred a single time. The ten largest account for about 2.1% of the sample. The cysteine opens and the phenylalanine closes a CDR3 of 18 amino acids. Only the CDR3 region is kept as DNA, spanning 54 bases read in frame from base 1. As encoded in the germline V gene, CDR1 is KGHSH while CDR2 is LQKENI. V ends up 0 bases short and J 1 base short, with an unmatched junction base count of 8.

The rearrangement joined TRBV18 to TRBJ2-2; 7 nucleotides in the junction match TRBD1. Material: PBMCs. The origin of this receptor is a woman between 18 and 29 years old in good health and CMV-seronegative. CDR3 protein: CASSPPIYGTVNTGELFF. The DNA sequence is TGTGCCAGCTCACCACCGATTTATGGGACAGTGAACACCGGGGAGCTGTTTTTT.